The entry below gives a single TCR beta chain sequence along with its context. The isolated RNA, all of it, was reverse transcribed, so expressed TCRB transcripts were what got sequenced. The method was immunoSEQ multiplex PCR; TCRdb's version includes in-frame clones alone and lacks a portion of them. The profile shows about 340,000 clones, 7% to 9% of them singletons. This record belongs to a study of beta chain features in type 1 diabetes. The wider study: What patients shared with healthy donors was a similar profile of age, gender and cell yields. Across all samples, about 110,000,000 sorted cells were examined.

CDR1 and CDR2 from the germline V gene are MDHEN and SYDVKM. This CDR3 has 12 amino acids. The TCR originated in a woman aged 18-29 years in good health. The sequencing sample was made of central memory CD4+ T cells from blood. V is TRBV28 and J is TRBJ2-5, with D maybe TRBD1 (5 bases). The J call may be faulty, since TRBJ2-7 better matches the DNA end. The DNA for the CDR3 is TGTGCCAGCAGTTTATCAGGGCCCGAGCAGTACTTC. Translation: CASSLSGPEQYF.